What follows are 8 T cell receptor beta chains derived from one specimen sequenced in a study of radiation and T cells in renal cell carcinoma. Sequenced by immunoSEQ multiplex PCR; TCRdb stores in-frame clones only, minus some. This sample has about 88,000 clones, with 70% to 90% found just once. Time point indicated: baseline pretreatment blood. Treatment here: 15 Gy SBRT to primary tumor, nephrectomy 4 weeks later. The sequences come from blood, collected from a patient whose treatment included radiotherapy and nephrectomy. The receptors originated from a man aged 50 to 60 with renal cell carcinoma.

V usage is TRBV28 and J usage is TRBJ1-3, with TRBD1 as a possible D gene (5 bases). The V gene lost 7 bases and the J gene lost 0 bases, with 10 bases spanning the gap. This CDR3 contains 14 residues. Germline lookup yields CDR1 MDHEN and CDR2 SYDVKM. As DNA, the CDR3 is TGTGCCAGCACCTCGGGGGGCTCTGGAAACACCATATATTTT. Amino acids: CASTSGGSGNTIYF.

There are a few counts of this clone. The chain recombines TRBV10-3 with TRBJ1-1, with TRBD1 matching over 7 bases. This CDR3 is built from 15 residues. The junction had 1 base not matched to a gene; V was cut back by 0 bases and J by 0 bases. Germline values: CDR1 ENHRY, CDR2 SYGVKD. The CDR3 DNA sequence: TGTGCCATCAGTGAGTCACAGGGGCTGAACACTGAAGCTTTCTTT. It translates to CAISESQGLNTEAFF.

The chain is built from TRBV29-1 and TRBJ1-2; D is ambiguous. Germline values: CDR1 SQVTM, CDR2 ANQGSEA. The CDR3 has 15 residues. V lost 4 bases and J 0 bases, leaving 15 bases between the germline ends. The CDR3 DNA sequence: TGCAGCGTTGGAAGGACTGAGATCGCTAACTATGGCTACACCTTC. This translates into CSVGRTEIANYGYTF. The full variable domain, its missing parts supplied by reference TRBV29-1 and TRBJ1-2, is SAVISQKPSRDICQRGTSLTIQCQVDSQVTMMFWYRQQPGQSLTLIATANQGSEATYESGFVIDKFPISRPNLTFSTLTVSNMSPEDSSIYLCSVGRTEIANYGYTFGSGTRLTVV.

This chain connects TRBV27 to TRBJ2-1; TRBD2 agrees at 15 bases. From germline, CDR1 is MNHEY and CDR2 SMNVEV (reference sequence). This CDR3 is built from 18 residues. J gave up 8 bases and V 6 bases, and 14 bases lay outside the gene matches. CDR3 sequence reads: CASRTDGSGLAGGDEQFF. The CDR3 DNA reads as TGTGCCAGCAGAACCGACGGTTCGGGACTAGCGGGAGGCGATGAGCAGTTCTTC.

This clone was seen only once. This CDR3 is CASSLGSDTNYGYTF. The CDR3 nucleotides are TGCGCCAGCAGCTTGGGGTCAGACACTAACTATGGCTACACCTTC. The V and J genes are TRBV5-1 and TRBJ1-2; unclear D gene. CDR3 length: 15 residues. V shed 0 bases and J shed 0 bases, with 9 bases lying between them. CDR1 is SGHRS, CDR2 YFSETQ, per germline.

This clone has a single count. The chain has TRBV11-2 and TRBJ2-7; TRBD2 matches at 8 bases. The CDR3 has 13 amino acids. V lost 3 bases, J lost 6 bases, and 4 bases stayed unmatched. CDR1 and CDR2 (germline): SGHAT, FQNNGV. The DNA for the CDR3 is TGTGCCAGCAGCTTCGGGAGGGCTCGCGAGCAGTACTTC. Translated: CASSFGRAREQYF.

The chain joins TRBV5-1 to TRBJ1-1; D remains ambiguous. This CDR3 is 13 amino acids long. Deletions cut 4 bases from V and 0 bases from J, with 7 bases between. Germline CDR1 SGHRS, CDR2 YFSETQ. The CDR3 region is CASSPGMNTEAFF. CDR3 DNA sequence: TGCGCCAGCAGCCCCGGTATGAACACTGAAGCTTTCTTT.

V is TRBV9 and J is TRBJ1-2; D ambiguous. The CDR3 is 16 residues long. V lost 4 bases, J lost 3 bases, and 19 bases lay in between. From germline, CDR1 is SGDLS and CDR2 YYNGEE. The CDR3 sequence: CASSRNQPIAHYGYTF. The CDR3 DNA reads TGTGCCAGCAGCAGAAATCAGCCGATTGCCCACTATGGCTACACCTTC.